This T cell receptor (beta chain) was sequenced in a study of CD8 T cells in Susac syndrome (dated 2019 in TCRdb). General notes on the study: The study used repertoire sequencing to test whether antigen drove CD8+ T cell activation and differentiation in Susac syndrome. CD8+ T cell repertoire clonality was compared between about a dozen healthy donors, approximately 14 Susac syndrome patients and approximately 16 multiple sclerosis patients. The paper as a whole reports these results and caveats: The number of individuals in the TCR sequencing and HLA analysis was acknowledged as relatively small.

For this clonotype: The antigen it binds to is not known. No base qualities exist here, and no much larger clone lies one base off it.

RNA was extracted using the RNeasy kit, and roughly 0.45 to 1 microgram was reverse transcribed with random hexamers. TCR beta CDR3 regions were amplified with the immunoSEQ multiplex PCR assay covering 54 Vbeta and 13 Jbeta segments. To correct PCR amplification bias, a synthetic template baseline was used for both primer optimization and computational correction. The study's processing was this. Reads were annotated to V, D and J genes per IMGT and analyzed with immunoSEQ Analyzer, keeping only productive sequences. Clonality was computed as one minus Shannon entropy normalized by log2 of the number of productive unique sequences. For each patient and control, public and private clones were evaluated within the 100 most prevalent clones. A clone was defined as Susac-specific if it was absent from the healthy and MS cohorts, from some 1,100 published viral clones and from other ImmuneACCESS disease sequences. TCRdb handled the public reads itself, with Q25 trimming in fastp and clone calling in MiXCR, and kept productive beta chains. When rows share a CDR3 protein, they turn into one entry using the most common DNA and genes. TCRdb, not the authors, supplied the V and J calls. This sample is represented by 130,000 to 150,000 distinct CDR3 sequences; 94% of them were singletons. Approximately 0.25% of the sample belongs to the ten largest clones.

High-throughput TCR beta sequencing profiled peripheral blood CD8+ and CD4+ T cells from healthy donors, Susac syndrome patients and multiple sclerosis patients. Healthy donors were age- and sex-matched controls. Bulk CD8+ and CD4+ T cells were purified magnetically by negative isolation, whereas CD8+ TEMRA cells were enriched by FACS. Blood was collected in EDTA tubes and processed within 24 hours, with PBMCs isolated through density gradient centrifugation. PBMCs intended for TCR sequencing were cryopreserved in liquid nitrogen and thawed later in a water bath at 37 degrees C. A purity of at least 90% was achieved for sorted or isolated CD4+, CD8+ and CD8+ TEMRA cells. For CDR1 and CDR2, the germline V gene (reference sequence) lists MNHEY and SMNVEV. V is cut by 3 bases and J by 0 bases, and the space between the germline ends is 11 bases. Counted from cysteine to phenylalanine, this CDR3 has 15 amino acids. Left in the record is the CDR3 DNA by itself, 45 bases read in frame from the first base.

The chain links TRBV27 with TRBJ1-1, with TRBD1 tentatively as D gene (5 bases match). The sequence came from a human donor in good health. Sequences were obtained from CD8+ T cells from PBMCs. The nucleotide sequence is given as TGTGCCAGCAGTTTGGGACCGAGCATGAACACTGAAGCTTTCTTT. This is translated as CASSLGPSMNTEAFF.